This is a list of T cell receptor beta chains from one sample in a study of identifying expanded T cells in peripheral blood. TCRdb's copy holds only in-frame clones and misses some; the assay was immunoSEQ multiplex PCR. Of more than 45,000 clones listed, roughly 89% are singletons. The specimen was blood. The receptors originated from a person aged 18 to 70 in good health. The conserved cysteine and the conserved F or W are not part of the CDR3 here.

>TRBV4-2|TRBJ2-4
ASSQDGGAGTKNIQY
>TRBV19|TRBJ1-5
ASSLDRGRTQPQH
>TRBV27|TRBJ1-4
ASSFSGFEKLF
>TRBV18|TRBJ1-1
ASSPFAPGGGYTEAF
>TRBV28|TRBJ2-5
ASTPSNGRDYQETQY
>TRBV12-5|TRBJ1-5
ASGLSWSQPQH
>TRBV18|TRBJ2-7
ASSPGFGAGIEQY
>TRBV19|TRBJ1-1
ASNVSGRGKNTEAF
>TRBV7-2|TRBJ2-3
ASSIGGWSGPLRDTQY
>TRBV7-6|TRBJ2-2
ASSPRAGRTGELF
>TRBV5-1|TRBJ2-1
ASRDTGSSYNEQF
>TRBV28|TRBJ2-7
ASSFLLGQGAYEQY
>TRBV9|-
ASSVSPSGSAYEQY
>TRBV4-2|TRBJ1-1
ASSQGSLGTGISEAF
>TRBV29-1|TRBJ1-3
SVQKTGQGAIGNTIY
>TRBV4-2|TRBJ2-1
ASSRGLDFYNEQF
>TRBV9|TRBJ1-5
ASSVDGQNNQPQH
>TRBV4-3|TRBJ1-3
ASSQDRGGGNTIY
>TRBV11-2|TRBJ1-3
ASSLYGGNTIY
>TRBV5-5|TRBJ2-7
ASSLIGLAGPLLSYEQY
>TRBV18|TRBJ1-1
ASSPLQGAGEAF
>TRBV10-3|TRBJ2-7
AISIQGIEQY
>TRBV12-5|TRBJ1-5
ASGWVRDRGLSDQPQH
>TRBV5-6|TRBJ2-4
ASSPGLAGGPPKNIQY
>TRBV10-3|TRBJ1-1
AISDDPRHTEAF
>TRBV2|TRBJ2-5
ASSVTGGAGETQY
>TRBV10-3|TRBJ1-1
AISAGPGHGMNTEAF
>TRBV5-4|TRBJ2-2
ASSYRLGDTGELF
>TRBV14|TRBJ2-7
ASSRPSGGLYEQY
>TRBV28|TRBJ2-1
ASSFPPGGLAGVYEQF
>TRBV2|TRBJ1-3
ASSSPGTPSGNTIY
>TRBV4-1|TRBJ2-2
ASSRRQNTGELF
>TRBV28|TRBJ1-5
ASRDLFPHQPQH
>TRBV19|TRBJ1-1
ASSPRGEHWNTEAF
>TRBV7-2|TRBJ2-2
ASSPSPGTNTGELF